This TCR beta chain originates from a study of long-term antiretroviral therapy in people with HIV. Findings of the study overall: From about 2003 to 2017, blood was obtained, possibly while participants received older ART regimens.

An immunoSEQ assay, version v3.0, was performed at survey level. Profiling relied on immunoSEQ multiplex PCR, and the TCRdb table lists in-frame clones only, not all of them. Found here are fewer than 15,000 clones, approximately 80% of them singletons; the top ten hold about 13%. This CDR3 is built from 16 residues. Trimming at V came to 4 bases and at J to 4 bases, leaving 10 bases not matched to a gene. Germline loops: CDR1 MNHNS, CDR2 SASEGT. On this clone: Its matching antigen is unknown.

A minimum of one pre-ART and two post-ART PBMC samples existed for each donor. There were no participants with HIV treated outside the United States. DNA was extracted from around 1-9.1 million thawed cryopreserved PBMC. The rearrangement uses TRBV6-1 and TRBJ2-3; 8 nucleotides align to TRBD2. The sample was unsorted PBMCs, taken 1.3 years after starting antiretroviral therapy. This sequence was found in a woman between 18 and 30 years old with HIV. The CDR3: CASSAPAGRAADTQYF. The CDR3 region has the DNA TGTGCCAGCAGTGCTCCGGCCGGGAGGGCGGCAGATACGCAGTATTTT.